The 27 T cell receptor beta chains listed next were all sequenced from one sample in a study of shared clonotypes between healthy human individuals. CD8 cells regarded as naive lacked CD45RO, were positively chosen for CCR7, and omitted terminally differentiated effector memory CD45RA+ cells. Libraries were prepared by immunoSEQ multiplex PCR; TCRdb keeps only in-frame clonotypes and omits some of them. The table includes some 2 million clones, about 95% detected once. The sequencing sample was made of naive CD8+ T cells sorted from blood. The receptors stem from a young man in good health.

The chain uses TRBV13 and TRBJ2-7, with D possibly being TRBD1 (5 bases). Trimming stripped 5 bases from V and 4 bases from J, with 15 bases between. CDR3 length equals 14 residues. CDR1 and CDR2 (germline): PRHDT, FYEKMQ (reference sequence). The CDR3 reads CASSRGSGRYEQYF. The CDR3 region has the DNA TGTGCCAGCAGCCGCGGTTCAGGGCGGTACGAGCAGTACTTC.

Note on this clone: The sample carries other DNA sequences with the same CDR3. The V call is TRBV5-4, the J call TRBJ2-5, with D possibly TRBD1 on 5 matching bases. Germline loops: CDR1 SGHNT, CDR2 YYREEE (reference sequence). The CDR3 runs 13 residues. V lost 2 bases, J lost 1 base, and 6 bases lay in between. This CDR3 is CASSFRGQETQYF. The CDR3 coding sequence is TGTGCCAGCAGCTTTAGGGGCCAAGAGACCCAGTACTTC. The full variable domain, in which reference TRBV5-4 and TRBJ2-5 provide the parts outside the CDR3, is ETGVTQSPTHLIKTRGQQVTLRCSSQSGHNTVSWYQQALGQGPQFIFQYYREEENGRGNFPPRFSGLQFPNYSSELNVNALELDDSALYLCASSFRGQETQYFGPGTRLLVL.

This rearrangement joins TRBV7-9 to TRBJ2-3; 7 bases line up with TRBD2. The ends lost 5 bases at V and 4 bases at J; junction bases unmatched: 12. There are 16 residues in the CDR3. CDR1 and CDR2 (germline): SEHNR, FQNEAQ (reference sequence). The CDR3 DNA sequence: TGTGCCAGCAGCCCCGGTCCAGCGGGATTGTCAGATACGCAGTATTTT. It codes for CASSPGPAGLSDTQYF.

The chain links TRBV6-1 to TRBJ1-2, with TRBD1 matching 8 bases. The ends lost 5 bases at V and 3 bases at J; junction bases unmatched: 8. The V gene's germline CDR1 is MNHNS and CDR2 SASEGT. The CDR3 totals 15 residues. In nucleotides, the CDR3 is TGTGCCAGCAGTAATGGACAGGGTGGAGACTATGGCTACACCTTC. Translating gives CASSNGQGGDYGYTF.

This clone was seen just once. The rearrangement uses TRBV9 and TRBJ2-1; D ambiguous. CDR1 and CDR2 from the germline V gene are SGDLS and YYNGEE. CDR3 length: 15 residues. Trimming took off 2 bases at V and 4 bases at J, with 13 bases between the two ends. This CDR3 is CASSVGLLGYNEQFF. The CDR3, as DNA: TGTGCCAGCAGCGTGGGCCTTTTAGGTTACAATGAGCAGTTCTTC.

CDR3 nucleotides: TGTGCCAGCTCCGATTTCGGAGACCGGGACGGTTCCACAGATACGCAGTATTTT. This gives the protein CASSDFGDRDGSTDTQYF. V gene TRBV18 combines with J gene TRBJ2-3; D tentatively fits TRBD1 or TRBD2 (5 bases each). The germline CDR1 and CDR2 sequences are KGHSH and LQKENI. This CDR3 region has 18 residues. Trimming left V 6 bases short and J 2 bases short, with 24 bases between. Variable domain in full (rest from reference TRBV18 and TRBJ2-3): NAGVMQNPRHLVRRRGQEARLRCSPMKGHSHVYWYRQLPEEGLKFMVYLQKENIIDESGMPKERFSAEFPKEGPSILRIQQVVRGDSAAYFCASSDFGDRDGSTDTQYFGPGTRLTVL.

The rearrangement joins TRBV19 to TRBJ2-7, with D uncertain. This CDR3 is built from 15 residues. V dropped 3 bases and J dropped 1 base, with 13 bases sitting between them. Germline V CDR1 and CDR2: LNHDA, SQIVND (reference sequence). CDR3 in amino acids: CASSIFLATSYEQYF. In nucleotides, the CDR3 is TGTGCCAGTAGTATTTTTTTGGCCACATCCTACGAGCAGTACTTC.

The chain recombines TRBV7-9 with TRBJ2-7, with D possibly being TRBD2 (6 bases). The length of the CDR3 is 14 residues. Per the germline V gene, CDR1 is SEHNR and CDR2 is FQNEAQ (reference sequence). Trimming cost V 6 bases and J 4 bases, with 16 bases left between them. CDR3 amino acids: CASRPGGILYEQYF. CDR3 DNA sequence: TGTGCCAGCAGACCAGGCGGGATACTGTACGAGCAGTACTTC. Complete variable domain (other parts from reference TRBV7-9 and TRBJ2-7): DTGVSQNPRHKITKRGQNVTFRCDPISEHNRLYWYRQTLGQGPEFLTYFQNEAQLEKSRLLSDRFSAERPKGSFSTLEIQRTEQGDSAMYLCASRPGGILYEQYFGPGTRLTVT.

Regarding this clone: The same CDR3 arises from other DNA sequences in this sample as well. The genes are TRBV30 and TRBJ2-2; D unclear. The V end was cut by 1 base, the J end by 7 bases, with 4 bases between. Germline CDR1 is GTSNPN and CDR2 is SVGIG (reference sequence). CDR3 length: 11 residues. DNA of the CDR3: TGTGCCTGGAGTGAGGTCGGGGAGCTGTTTTTT. Amino acids: CAWSEVGELFF.

J is TRBJ1-2 and V is TRBV28; 7 bases align to TRBD1. Per germline, CDR1 MDHEN and CDR2 SYDVKM. The CDR3 is made up of 14 amino acids. J was trimmed by 3 bases and V by 2 bases; bases with no gene match: 3. CDR3 residues: CASSLADRDYGYTF. The CDR3 DNA reads TGTGCCAGCAGTTTAGCCGACAGGGACTATGGCTACACCTTC.

This clone was seen once. The chain uses TRBV19 and TRBJ2-2; a weak D match, TRBD2 (5 bases). The ends were cut back, 1 base at V and 4 bases at J, with 13 bases in the middle. CDR1 is LNHDA and CDR2 is SQIVND in the germline V gene (reference sequence). This CDR3 comprises 16 residues. CDR3 region: CASSIGEGSPTGELFF. The CDR3 DNA is TGTGCCAGTAGTATAGGTGAGGGTAGCCCCACCGGGGAGCTGTTTTTT.

V is TRBV4-1 and J is TRBJ1-3; D remains unclear. Per germline, CDR1 MGHRA and CDR2 YSYEKL. The CDR3 sequence is 16 residues long. V was trimmed by 0 bases and J by 3 bases, leaving 12 bases between them. CDR3 in DNA: TGCGCCAGCAGCCAAGATGTCGGGAGTGGTGGAAACACCATATATTTT. Translating gives CASSQDVGSGGNTIYF.

V and J are TRBV5-4 and TRBJ2-1, with TRBD2 identical over 7 bases. CDR3 size: 17 residues. Germline CDR1 SGHNT, CDR2 YYREEE (reference sequence). V was pared by 0 bases and J by 6 bases, with 12 bases of the junction left unmatched. CDR3 sequence reads: CASSLGLAGRPPNEQFF. CDR3 nucleotide sequence: TGTGCCAGCAGCTTGGGTCTCGCCGGGAGGCCTCCCAATGAGCAGTTCTTC. The whole variable domain, filled in from reference TRBV5-4 and TRBJ2-1, reads ETGVTQSPTHLIKTRGQQVTLRCSSQSGHNTVSWYQQALGQGPQFIFQYYREEENGRGNFPPRFSGLQFPNYSSELNVNALELDDSALYLCASSLGLAGRPPNEQFFGPGTRLTVL.

This chain joins TRBV5-6 and TRBJ2-7; possible D gene TRBD2, 5 bases. The CDR3 extends over 13 amino acids. The V and J ends lost 3 bases and 0 bases respectively, with 7 bases between them. Germline V gene data show CDR1 as SGHDT and CDR2 as YYEEEE. The CDR3 spells CASSWRSSYEQYF. Written as DNA, the CDR3 is TGTGCCAGCAGCTGGAGGAGCTCCTACGAGCAGTACTTC.

This chain uses TRBV2 with TRBJ2-1, with D perhaps matching TRBD1 or TRBD2 (5 bases each). V was pared by 11 bases and J by 0 bases, with 14 bases between. The CDR3 length is 14 residues. Germline-derived CDR1 and CDR2 are SNHLY and FYNNEI. CDR3 loop: CAGEAGTSYNEQFF. DNA of the CDR3: TGTGCCGGCGAAGCAGGGACCTCCTACAATGAGCAGTTCTTC.

The rearrangement uses TRBV30 and TRBJ2-3; 9 nucleotides align to TRBD2. The CDR3 is 16 amino acids. Germline lookup yields CDR1 GTSNPN and CDR2 SVGIG (reference sequence). V dropped 5 bases and J dropped 0; count of bases not matched to a gene: 9. CDR3 loop: CAWEREDSVSTDTQYF. The CDR3 bases are TGTGCCTGGGAGCGGGAGGACTCCGTAAGCACAGATACGCAGTATTTT.

The J gene is TRBJ2-7, the V gene TRBV27, with 9 bases identical to TRBD1. The germline CDR1 and CDR2 sequences are MNHEY and SMNVEV (reference sequence). The length of the CDR3 is 14 residues. With V trimmed by 4 bases and J by 4 bases, 5 bases remained unmatched. Written as DNA, the CDR3 is TGTGCCAGCAGTTCCTTGACAGGGGGGTACGAGCAGTACTTC. This encodes CASSSLTGGYEQYF.

The V call is TRBV11-2, the J call TRBJ2-1, with D possibly TRBD2 on 6 matching bases. Germline V gene sequence: CDR1 SGHAT, CDR2 FQNNGV. Trimming removed 3 bases from V and 5 bases from J, with 14 bases in between. This CDR3 comprises 15 residues. In nucleotides, the CDR3 is TGTGCCAGCAGCTTGAGACTAGGGAAGGACAATGAGCAGTTCTTC. Translation: CASSLRLGKDNEQFF.

The chain links TRBV29-1 to TRBJ2-5, with a tentative D call TRBD2 (5 bases). Germline CDR1 reads SQVTM; CDR2 reads ANQGSEA. This CDR3 has 14 residues. Deletions cut 0 bases from V and 4 bases from J, with 12 bases between. CDR3 bases: TGCAGCGTTGAAGATCTGGACGAGGGAGAGACCCAGTACTTC. Its translation is CSVEDLDEGETQYF.

As regards this clone: Additional DNA sequences in this sample encode the identical CDR3. This chain joins TRBV7-9 and TRBJ1-2; the D gene is possibly TRBD1 (6 bases). The CDR3 extends over 12 amino acids. The germline CDR1 and CDR2 sequences are SEHNR and FQNEAQ (reference sequence). The V and J ends lost 4 bases and 3 bases respectively, with 6 bases between them. CDR3 bases: TGTGCCAGCAGCTCAGGGGACTATGGCTACACCTTC. Residues: CASSSGDYGYTF.

The chain carries TRBV13 and TRBJ2-1; TRBD2 aligns across 12 bases. Germline assignment: CDR1 PRHDT and CDR2 FYEKMQ (reference sequence). With V trimmed by 5 bases and J by 1 base, 12 bases remained unmatched. This CDR3 spans 19 amino acids. CDR3 sequence (DNA): TGTGCCAGCAGCACCGACGGGGCTAGCGGGGGGGCATCCTACAATGAGCAGTTCTTC. Translated: CASSTDGASGGASYNEQFF.

V and J are TRBV21-1 and TRBJ2-7; the D segment call TRBD2 is taken from the table without a DNA check. TRBV21-1 is tagged as a pseudogene. The CDR3 spans 12 residues. The CDR3 nucleotides read TGTGCCAGCAGCCTAGAGGACTACGAGCAGTACTTC. This encodes CASSLEDYEQYF.

This chain uses TRBV7-8 with TRBJ2-7, with a possible D match to TRBD1 (5 bases). Germline assignment: CDR1 SGHVS and CDR2 FQNEAQ. The CDR3 has 16 residues. V dropped 5 bases and J dropped 1 base, with 18 bases sitting between them. The DNA for the CDR3 is TGTGCCAGCAGCCCCCAGGGTGACGGTGGGTCCTACGAGCAGTACTTC. It yields the protein CASSPQGDGGSYEQYF.

The chain combines TRBV7-9 with TRBJ1-2; D gene unclear. Germline V lookup: CDR1 SEHNR, CDR2 FQNEAQ (reference sequence). CDR3 length equals 15 residues. The V end was cut by 2 bases, the J end by 4 bases, with 14 bases between. The CDR3 loop is CASSLLVPPVYGYTF. The CDR3 bases are TGTGCCAGCAGCTTATTGGTCCCGCCGGTCTATGGCTACACCTTC.

The rearrangement links TRBV6-5 to TRBJ2-5; D perhaps matches TRBD1 (5 bases). The tail of the sequence fits TRBJ2-7 better, so the J call may be wrong. CDR3 length: 14 residues. Germline lookup yields CDR1 MNHEY and CDR2 SVGAGI. CDR3 DNA sequence: TGTGCCAGCACTCCAGGGTCCCCACCCCACGAGCAGTACTTC. It translates to CASTPGSPPHEQYF.

This rearrangement joins TRBV7-9 to TRBJ2-7, with D possibly being TRBD1 (5 bases). The CDR3 consists of 13 residues. Trimming stripped 5 bases from V and 2 bases from J, with 10 bases between. CDR1 and CDR2 (germline): SEHNR, FQNEAQ (reference sequence). Here the CDR3 DNA reads TGTGCCAGCAGCACCCTGACAGCCTACGAGCAGTACTTC. It encodes CASSTLTAYEQYF.

This sequence joins TRBV21-1 and TRBJ2-2. TRBV21-1 is a pseudogene segment. CDR3 length: 19 amino acids. The CDR3 region has the DNA TGTGCCAGCAGCAAAGATTACCCCGCCCCATTAACCAACACCGGGGAGCTGTTTTTT. Translating it yields CASSKDYPAPLTNTGELFF.